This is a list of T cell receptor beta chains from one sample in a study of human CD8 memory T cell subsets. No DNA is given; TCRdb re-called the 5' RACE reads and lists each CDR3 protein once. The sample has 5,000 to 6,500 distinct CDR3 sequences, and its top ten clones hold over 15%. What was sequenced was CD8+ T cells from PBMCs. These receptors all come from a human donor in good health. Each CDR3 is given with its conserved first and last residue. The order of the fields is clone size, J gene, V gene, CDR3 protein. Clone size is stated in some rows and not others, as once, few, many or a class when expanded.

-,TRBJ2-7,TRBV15,CATSERLGGISYEQYF
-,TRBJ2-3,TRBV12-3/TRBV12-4,CASGLRATDTQYF
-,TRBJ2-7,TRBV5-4,CASSGTGTAFYEQYF
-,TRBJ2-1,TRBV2,CASSDWQSSYNEQFF
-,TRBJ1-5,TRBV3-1,CASSPRWGSNQPQHF
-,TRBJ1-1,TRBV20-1,CSARDLGTGLPGGAFF
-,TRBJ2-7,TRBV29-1,CSVEASGQGAYEQYF
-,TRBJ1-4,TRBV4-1,CASSQDRQNYEKLFF
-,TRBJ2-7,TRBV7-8,CASSLGQSPSYEQYF
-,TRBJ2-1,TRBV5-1,CASSLAGGNEQFF
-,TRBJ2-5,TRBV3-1,CASSQGTHLGLDKTQYF
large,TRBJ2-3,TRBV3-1,CASSQEVAGGKDTQYF
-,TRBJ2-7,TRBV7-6,CASSLDRDALYEQYF
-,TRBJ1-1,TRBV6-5,CASSRTRGNEAFF
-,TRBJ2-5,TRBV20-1,CSARELAVNQETQYF
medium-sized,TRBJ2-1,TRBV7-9,CASSLPLGAGGLEQFF
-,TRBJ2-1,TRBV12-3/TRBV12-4,CASSPGLAYNEQFF
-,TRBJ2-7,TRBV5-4,CASSQPGLAALEQYF
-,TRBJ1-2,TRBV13,CASSLGGRGRGYGYTF
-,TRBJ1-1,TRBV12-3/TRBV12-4,CASRPGPGRGYTEAFF
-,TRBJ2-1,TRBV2,CASSDPGGLAGKNNEQFF
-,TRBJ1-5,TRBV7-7,CASTLAVGDQPQHF
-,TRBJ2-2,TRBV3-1,CASSQGFSGLQNTGELFF
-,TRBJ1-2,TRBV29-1,CSVLIPPGADYGYTF
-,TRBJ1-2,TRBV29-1,CSVEDHSLRDYGYTF
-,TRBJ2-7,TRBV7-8,CASVPQETPYEQYF
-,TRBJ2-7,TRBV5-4,CASSLGGSGHEQYF
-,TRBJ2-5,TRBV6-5,CASSYQQDQETQYF
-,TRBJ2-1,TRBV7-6,CASSDEGNEQFF
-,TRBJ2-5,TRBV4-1,CASSLPLGETQYF
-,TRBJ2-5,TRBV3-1,CASSHLAGEETQYF
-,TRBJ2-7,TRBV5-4,CASSLTGGEQYF
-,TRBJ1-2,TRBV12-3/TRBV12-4,CASSLGTGGYGYTF
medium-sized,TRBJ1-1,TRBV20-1,CSAAEQRTEAFF
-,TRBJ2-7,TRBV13,CASSLGLGDRTLGEQYF
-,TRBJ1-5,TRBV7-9,CASSSPMVNQPQHF
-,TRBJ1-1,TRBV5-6,CASSLAGANTEAFF
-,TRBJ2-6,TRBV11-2,CASSDRGSGANVLTF
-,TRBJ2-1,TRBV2,CAGSVDTGNEQFF
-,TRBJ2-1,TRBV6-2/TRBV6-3,CASRSPEAGGSSNEQFF